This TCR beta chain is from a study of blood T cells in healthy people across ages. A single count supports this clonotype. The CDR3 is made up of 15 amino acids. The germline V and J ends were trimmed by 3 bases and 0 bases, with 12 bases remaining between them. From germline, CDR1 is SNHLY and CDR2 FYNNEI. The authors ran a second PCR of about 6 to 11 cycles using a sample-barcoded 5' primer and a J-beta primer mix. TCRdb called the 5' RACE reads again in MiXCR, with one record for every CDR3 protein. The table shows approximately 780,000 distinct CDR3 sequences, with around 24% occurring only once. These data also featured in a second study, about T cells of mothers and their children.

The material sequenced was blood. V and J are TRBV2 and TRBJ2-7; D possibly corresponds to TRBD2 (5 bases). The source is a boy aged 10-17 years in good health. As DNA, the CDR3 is TGTGCCAGCAGTGATCTCGGGGAGAGCTCCTACGAGCAGTACTTC. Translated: CASSDLGESSYEQYF. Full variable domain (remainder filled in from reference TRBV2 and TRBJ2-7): EPEVTQTPSHQVTQMGQEVILRCVPISNHLYFYWYRQILGQKVEFLVSFYNNEISEKSEIFDDQFSVERPDGSNFTLKIRSTKLEDSAMYFCASSDLGESSYEQYFGPGTRLTVT.